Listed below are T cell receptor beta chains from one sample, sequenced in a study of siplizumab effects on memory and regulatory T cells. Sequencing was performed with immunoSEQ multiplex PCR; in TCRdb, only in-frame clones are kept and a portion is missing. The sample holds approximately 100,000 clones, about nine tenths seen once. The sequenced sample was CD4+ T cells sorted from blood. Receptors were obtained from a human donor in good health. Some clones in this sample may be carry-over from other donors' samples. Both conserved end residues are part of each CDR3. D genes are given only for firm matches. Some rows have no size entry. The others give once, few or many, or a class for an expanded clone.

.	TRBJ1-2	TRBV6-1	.	CASSEIAYHYGYTF	TGTGCCAGCAGTGAAATCGCATACCACTATGGCTACACCTTC
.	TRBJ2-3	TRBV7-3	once	CASTPFGGGRADTQYF	TGTGCCAGCACCCCTTTTGGGGGGGGCAGGGCAGATACGCAGTATTTT
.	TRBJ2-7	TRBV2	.	CASSDRPRNEQYF	TGTGCCAGCAGTGACCGCCCTCGCAACGAGCAGTACTTC
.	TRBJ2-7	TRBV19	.	CASSISRDFLYEQYF	TGTGCCAGTAGTATCTCGCGGGATTTTCTCTACGAGCAGTACTTC
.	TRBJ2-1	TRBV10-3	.	CAISELGGQQFF	TGTGCCATCAGTGAGTTAGGGGGACAGCAGTTCTTC
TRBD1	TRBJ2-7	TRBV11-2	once	CASSSLGQGSREQYF	TGTGCCAGCAGCTCCTTAGGACAGGGATCGCGCGAGCAGTACTTC
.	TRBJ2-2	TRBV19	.	CASSTLADPWGGTGELFF	TGTGCCAGTAGTACCCTAGCAGACCCATGGGGCGGTACCGGGGAGCTGTTTTTT
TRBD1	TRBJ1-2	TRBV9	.	CASSAYTGARHYGYTF	TGTGCCAGCAGCGCCTATACAGGGGCAAGGCACTATGGCTACACCTTC
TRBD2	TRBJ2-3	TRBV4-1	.	CASSHGGGDTQYF	TGCGCCAGCAGCCATGGGGGGGGAGATACGCAGTATTTT
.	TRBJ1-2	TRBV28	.	CASSFSSEGYGYTF	TGTGCCAGCAGTTTCTCGAGTGAAGGCTATGGCTACACCTTC
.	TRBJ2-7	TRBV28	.	CASTQYRRSYEQYF	TGTGCCAGCACCCAATACCGGCGCTCCTACGAGCAGTACTTC
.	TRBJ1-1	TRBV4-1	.	CASSQDRRGGRKTEAFF	TGCGCCAGCAGCCAAGATAGGAGGGGGGGCCGAAAAACTGAAGCTTTCTTT
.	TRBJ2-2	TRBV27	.	CASSLLTGMGGELFF	TGTGCCAGCAGTTTATTAACAGGGATGGGCGGGGAGCTGTTTTTT
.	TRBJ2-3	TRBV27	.	CASSLVAWSTLSTDTQYF	TGTGCCAGCAGTTTAGTCGCTTGGTCTACGTTATCCACAGATACGCAGTATTTT
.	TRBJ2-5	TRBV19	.	CASSIGPGAETQYF	TGTGCCAGTAGTATAGGACCCGGGGCAGAGACCCAGTACTTC
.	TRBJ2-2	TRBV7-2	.	CASSLTVTGELFF	TGTGCCAGCAGCTTGACAGTCACCGGGGAGCTGTTTTTT
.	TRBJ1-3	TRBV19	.	CASKGPGGGFTGNTIYF	TGTGCCAGTAAAGGACCTGGGGGCGGGTTTACTGGAAACACCATATATTTT
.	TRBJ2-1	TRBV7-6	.	CASSLERSGNEQFF	TGTGCCAGCAGCTTGGAGCGATCTGGCAATGAGCAGTTCTTC
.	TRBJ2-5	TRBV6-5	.	CASGNPRLQETQYF	TGTGCCAGCGGCAACCCCAGACTCCAAGAGACCCAGTACTTC
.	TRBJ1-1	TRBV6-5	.	CASTMARNTEAFF	TGTGCCAGTACCATGGCCCGGAACACTGAAGCTTTCTTT
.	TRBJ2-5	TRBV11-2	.	CASSLGLGETQYF	TGTGCCAGCAGCTTAGGACTAGGGGAGACCCAGTACTTC
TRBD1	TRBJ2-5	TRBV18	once	CASSPPRDRGLETQYF	TGTGCCAGCTCCCCTCCCCGGGACAGGGGGCTGGAGACCCAGTACTTC
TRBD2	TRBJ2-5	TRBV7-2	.	CASSPGLAGVETQYF	TGTGCCAGCAGCCCCGGACTAGCGGGAGTGGAGACCCAGTACTTC
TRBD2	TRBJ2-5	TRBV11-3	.	CASSLGGSEGETQYF	TGTGCCAGCAGCTTAGGCGGGAGCGAGGGAGAGACCCAGTACTTC
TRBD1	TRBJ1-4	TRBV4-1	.	CASSQDGPGGANEKLFF	TGCGCCAGCAGCCAAGATGGGCCAGGGGGGGCTAATGAAAAACTGTTTTTT
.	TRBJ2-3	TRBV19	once	CAIQPPGGLGTQYF	TGTGCCATCCAACCCCCGGGGGGCCTCGGTACGCAGTATTTT
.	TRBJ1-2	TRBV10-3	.	CAISLDRLYGYTF	TGTGCCATCAGTCTCGACAGGTTGTATGGCTACACCTTC
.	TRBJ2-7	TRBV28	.	CASSFSVYEQYF	TGTGCCAGCAGTTTTTCCGTCTACGAGCAGTACTTC
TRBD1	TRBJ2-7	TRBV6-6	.	CASSSGGQGIYEQYF	TGTGCCAGCAGTTCGGGGGGACAGGGTATCTACGAGCAGTACTTC
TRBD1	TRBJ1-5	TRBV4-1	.	CASSARTGVIGNQPQHF	TGCGCCAGCAGCGCCAGGACAGGGGTGATCGGCAATCAGCCCCAGCATTTT
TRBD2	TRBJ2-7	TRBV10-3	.	CAISEPAGGPHEQYF	TGTGCCATCAGTGAGCCAGCGGGAGGGCCCCACGAGCAGTACTTC
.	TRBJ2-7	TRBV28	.	CASSSGAGQPYEQYF	TGTGCCAGCAGTTCCGGTGCAGGCCAACCCTACGAGCAGTACTTC
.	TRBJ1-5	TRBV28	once	CASSLPTTVSNQPQHF	TGTGCCAGCAGTTTACCTACGACAGTTAGCAATCAGCCCCAGCATTTT
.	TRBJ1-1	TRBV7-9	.	CASDTGPNTEAFF	TGTGCCAGTGATACAGGGCCGAACACTGAAGCTTTCTTT
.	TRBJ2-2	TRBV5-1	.	CASKPSASELFF	TGCGCCAGCAAACCCTCCGCTTCGGAGCTGTTTTTT
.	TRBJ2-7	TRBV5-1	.	CASSVAPPYSYEQYF	TGCGCCAGCAGCGTAGCTCCTCCATACTCCTACGAGCAGTACTTC
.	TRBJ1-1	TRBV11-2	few	CASSLGRFPEAFF	TGTGCCAGCAGCTTAGGGAGATTTCCTGAAGCTTTCTTT
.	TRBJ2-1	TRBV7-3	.	CASSPGTKGFDEQFF	TGTGCCAGCAGCCCCGGTACTAAGGGTTTTGATGAGCAGTTCTTC
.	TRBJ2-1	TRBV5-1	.	CASSLGEQGLVEQFF	TGCGCCAGCAGCTTGGGCGAACAGGGACTGGTTGAGCAGTTCTTC
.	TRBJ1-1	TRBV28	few	CASSLGTEAFF	TGTGCCAGCAGTTTAGGGACAGAAGCTTTCTTT
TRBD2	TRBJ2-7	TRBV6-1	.	CASSRTSGTLYEQYF	TGTGCCAGCAGCAGGACTAGCGGGACTCTCTACGAGCAGTACTTC
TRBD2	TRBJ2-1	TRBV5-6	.	CASRRIAGEGTNEQFF	TGTGCCAGCAGACGAATAGCGGGAGAAGGGACCAATGAGCAGTTCTTC
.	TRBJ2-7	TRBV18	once	CASSLLDSLSSYEQYF	TGTGCCAGCTCACTTCTCGACAGTCTTAGCTCCTACGAGCAGTACTTC
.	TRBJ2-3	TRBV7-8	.	CASSLDLGWADTQYF	TGTGCCAGCAGCTTAGATTTAGGGTGGGCAGATACGCAGTATTTT
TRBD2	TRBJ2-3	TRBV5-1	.	CASSSKTSGIADTQYF	TGCGCCAGCAGCTCAAAGACTAGCGGGATTGCAGATACGCAGTATTTT
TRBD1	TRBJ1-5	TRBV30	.	CAWSAGQNSNQPQHF	TGTGCCTGGAGCGCGGGACAGAATAGCAATCAGCCCCAGCATTTT
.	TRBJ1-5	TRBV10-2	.	CASGADRYQPQHF	TGCGCCAGCGGGGCGGACAGATATCAGCCCCAGCATTTT
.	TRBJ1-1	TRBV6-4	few	CASSRESGTEAFF	TGTGCCAGCAGCCGAGAATCGGGCACTGAAGCTTTCTTT
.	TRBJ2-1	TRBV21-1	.	CASIERGTGNQGEQFF	TGTGCCAGCATCGAACGTGGGACAGGTAATCAGGGTGAGCAGTTCTTC
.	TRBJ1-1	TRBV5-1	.	CASSLARDGGTEAFF	TGCGCCAGCAGCTTGGCCCGGGATGGGGGGACTGAAGCTTTCTTT
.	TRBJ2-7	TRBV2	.	CASSDSRIPYEQYF	TGTGCCAGCAGTGACTCCAGAATCCCCTACGAGCAGTACTTC
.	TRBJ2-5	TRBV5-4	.	CASSTGGLSQETQYF	TGTGCCAGCAGCACTGGAGGACTATCTCAAGAGACCCAGTACTTC